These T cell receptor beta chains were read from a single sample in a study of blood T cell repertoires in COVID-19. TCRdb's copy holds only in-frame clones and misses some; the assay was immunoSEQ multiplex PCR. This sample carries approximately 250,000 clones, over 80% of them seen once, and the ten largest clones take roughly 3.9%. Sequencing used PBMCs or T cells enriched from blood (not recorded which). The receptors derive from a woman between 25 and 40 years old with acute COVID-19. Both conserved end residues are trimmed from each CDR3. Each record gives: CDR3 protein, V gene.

cdr3_aa: ASSPGQGFIYSNYGYT
v_call: TRBV18

cdr3_aa: ASSYTDRSNQPQH
v_call: TRBV28

cdr3_aa: ASSQQVYEQY
v_call: TRBV28

cdr3_aa: ASSLNPHGVYSNQPQH
v_call: TRBV28

cdr3_aa: ASKRGKGYEQY
v_call: TRBV5-8

cdr3_aa: SVELVSGITLGEQY
v_call: TRBV29-1

cdr3_aa: ASRLPGVNNEQF
v_call: TRBV28

cdr3_aa: AISDRGNHNEQF
v_call: TRBV10-3

cdr3_aa: ASSVGGLVENIQY
v_call: TRBV9

cdr3_aa: ASSLTCPWDREAKNIQY
v_call: TRBV7-3

cdr3_aa: ASSQDLWGSPRGDGYT
v_call: TRBV4-2

cdr3_aa: ASSPGAGAHTGELF
v_call: TRBV7-9

cdr3_aa: ASSLAGNEQY
v_call: TRBV5-1